This entry concerns a single T cell receptor (beta chain). Its target is not known. These data originate in a study of cytomegalovirus exposure and HLA in healthy donors. V was clipped by 0 bases and J by 5 bases, with 10 bases between them. The CDR3 has 13 amino acids. Germline V CDR1 and CDR2: GTSNPN, SVGIG (reference sequence). PCR primers comprised 60 Vbeta and 13 Jbeta primers. Produced via immunoSEQ multiplex PCR; TCRdb's table is partial and in-frame only. In the table there are under 200,000 clones, under 80% of which are singletons. Study results and caveats: Generally TCR sequences proved uncommon, though certain public TCRs appeared in numerous donors. In an earlier analysis, in some 500 donors, most V segments appeared productive either ~87% or ~30% of the time. After further analysis at a later stage, 15,000 to 20,000 TCR beta sequences were associated with HLA alleles at 0.05 false discovery rate.

The specimen was PBMCs. The chain links TRBV30 to TRBJ2-5; D gene unclear. The sequence was collected from a woman aged 25-40 years in good health and CMV-seronegative. For the CDR3, the DNA is TGTGCCTGGAGTGTACTGTCCGAGGAGACCCAGTACTTC. The encoded protein is CAWSVLSEETQYF.